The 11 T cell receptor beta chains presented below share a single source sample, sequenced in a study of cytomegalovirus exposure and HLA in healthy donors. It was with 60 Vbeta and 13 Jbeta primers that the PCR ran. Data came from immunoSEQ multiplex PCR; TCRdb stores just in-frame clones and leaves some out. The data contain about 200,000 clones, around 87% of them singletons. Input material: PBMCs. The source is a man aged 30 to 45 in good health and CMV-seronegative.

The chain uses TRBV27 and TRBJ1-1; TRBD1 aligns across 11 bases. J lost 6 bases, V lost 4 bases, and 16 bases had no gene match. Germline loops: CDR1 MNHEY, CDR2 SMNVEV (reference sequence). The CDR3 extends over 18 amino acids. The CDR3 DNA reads TGTGCCAGCAGTTCTCCAAACGAGGACAGGGGGCGAGGCGCTGAAGCTTTCTTT. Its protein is CASSSPNEDRGRGAEAFF.

The CDR3 DNA reads TGCGCCAGCAGCTCCGGAGAAGCCTCCTACAATGAGCAGTTCTTC. Its protein is CASSSGEASYNEQFF. The chain recombines TRBV5-1 with TRBJ2-1; D is uncertain. The CDR3 contains 15 residues. Per the germline V gene, CDR1 is SGHRS and CDR2 is YFSETQ. Trimming shortened V by 3 bases and J by 0 bases, and 10 bases separated the two germline ends.

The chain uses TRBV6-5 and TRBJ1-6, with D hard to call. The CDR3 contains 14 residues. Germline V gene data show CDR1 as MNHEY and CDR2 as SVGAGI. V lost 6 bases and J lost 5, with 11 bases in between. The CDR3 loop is CASREPRDNSPLHF. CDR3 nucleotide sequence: TGTGCCAGCAGGGAACCTAGAGATAATTCACCCCTCCACTTT.

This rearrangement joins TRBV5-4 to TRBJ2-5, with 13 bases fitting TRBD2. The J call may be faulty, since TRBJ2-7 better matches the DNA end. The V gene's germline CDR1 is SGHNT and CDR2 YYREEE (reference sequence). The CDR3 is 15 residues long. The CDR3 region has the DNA TGTGCCACCCAAAGGACTAGCGGGGGCCGCTACGAGCAGTACTTC. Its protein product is CATQRTSGGRYEQYF.

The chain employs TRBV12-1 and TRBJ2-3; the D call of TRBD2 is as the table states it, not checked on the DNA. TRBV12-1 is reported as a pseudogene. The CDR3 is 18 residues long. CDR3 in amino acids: CASSSIGLAGAGADTQYF. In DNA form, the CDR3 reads TGTGCCAGCAGCTCAATAGGACTAGCGGGAGCAGGGGCGGATACGCAGTATTTT.

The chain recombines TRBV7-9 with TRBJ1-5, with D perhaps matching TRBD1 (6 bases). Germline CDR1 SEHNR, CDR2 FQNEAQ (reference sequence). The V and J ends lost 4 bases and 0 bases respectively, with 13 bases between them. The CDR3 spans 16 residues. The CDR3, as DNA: TGTGCCAGCAGCTCAACAGGGATGGGTAGCAATCAGCCCCAGCATTTT. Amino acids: CASSSTGMGSNQPQHF.

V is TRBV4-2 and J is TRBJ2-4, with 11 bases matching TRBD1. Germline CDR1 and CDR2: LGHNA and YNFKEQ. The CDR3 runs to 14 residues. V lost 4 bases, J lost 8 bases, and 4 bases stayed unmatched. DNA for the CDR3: TGTGCCAGCAGCCGTCGGGACAGGGGGGACATTCAGTACTTC. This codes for CASSRRDRGDIQYF.

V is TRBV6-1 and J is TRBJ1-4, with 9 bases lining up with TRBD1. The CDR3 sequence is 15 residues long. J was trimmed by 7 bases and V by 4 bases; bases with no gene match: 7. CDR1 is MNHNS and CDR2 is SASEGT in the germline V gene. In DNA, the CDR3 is TGTGCCAGCAGTGCGGGACAGGGTGGGGGTGAAAAACTGTTTTTT. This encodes CASSAGQGGGEKLFF.

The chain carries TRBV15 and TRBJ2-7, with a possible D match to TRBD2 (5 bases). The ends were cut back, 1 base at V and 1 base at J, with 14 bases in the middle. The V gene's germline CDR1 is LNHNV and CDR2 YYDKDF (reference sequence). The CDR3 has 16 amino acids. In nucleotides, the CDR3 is TGTGCCACCAGCAGAGTCCGGGGAGACCTGTCCTACGAGCAGTACTTC. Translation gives CATSRVRGDLSYEQYF.

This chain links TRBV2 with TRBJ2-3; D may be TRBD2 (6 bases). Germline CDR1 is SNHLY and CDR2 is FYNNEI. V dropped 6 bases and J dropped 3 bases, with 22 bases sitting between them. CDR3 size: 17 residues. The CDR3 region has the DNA TGTGCCAGCAGCAACCCGGGACTGGCCTCATGGACAGATACGCAGTATTTT. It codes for CASSNPGLASWTDTQYF.

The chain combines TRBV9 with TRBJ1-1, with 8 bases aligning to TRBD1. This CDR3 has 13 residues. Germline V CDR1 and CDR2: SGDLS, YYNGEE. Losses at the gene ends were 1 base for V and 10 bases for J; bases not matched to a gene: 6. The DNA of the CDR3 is TGTGCCAGCAGCGTACCTTCAGGGGGCATAGCTTTCTTT. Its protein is CASSVPSGGIAFF.